These 31 T cell receptor beta chains share one sample of origin, sequenced in a study of cytomegalovirus exposure and HLA in healthy donors (dated by TCRdb to the late 2010s). The receptor library was made with the immunoSEQ multiplex PCR assay. For the multiplex PCR, a mixture combining 60 forward primers for TCR Vbeta segments and 13 reverse primers for TCR Jbeta segments was used. The table was pulled from immuneACCESS by TCRdb, which kept in-frame rearrangements only. Such tables lose some clones; where checked, under half of the loss comes from unresolved V genes, and the rest has no known cause. The sample table contains around 94,000 clones; only one count was recorded for around 80% of them. Jointly, the top ten make up less than 5.5% of the sample. The sample was PBMCs. These receptors were collected from a male donor in good health and CMV-seropositive.

The chain recombines TRBV27 with TRBJ1-5; a possible D gene is TRBD1 (6 bases). V lost 5 bases, J lost 5 bases, and 10 bases lay in between. CDR3 length: 13 amino acids. Germline values: CDR1 MNHEY, CDR2 SMNVEV (reference sequence). The chain's CDR3 is CASSKTGYQPQHF. CDR3 in DNA: TGTGCCAGCAGTAAAACAGGGTATCAGCCCCAGCATTTT.

This chain connects TRBV2 to TRBJ1-2, with D maybe TRBD1 (5 bases). The CDR3 has 10 amino acids. V gave up 9 bases and J gave up 8 bases, with 10 bases separating them. Germline values: CDR1 SNHLY, CDR2 FYNNEI. CDR3 protein: CARTRAGYTF. For the CDR3, the DNA is TGTGCCAGGACCAGGGCGGGCTACACCTTC.

This clone has only a few counts. This sequence joins TRBV5-1 and TRBJ1-1; TRBD1 might be the D (6 bases). CDR1 SGHRS and CDR2 YFSETQ come from the germline V gene. CDR3 size: 13 residues. Trimming pared 7 bases from V and 0 bases from J, leaving 10 bases between. The CDR3 spells CASAGALNTEAFF. The CDR3 coding sequence is TGCGCCAGCGCAGGGGCTTTGAACACTGAAGCTTTCTTT.

The V gene is TRBV28, the J gene TRBJ1-2, with TRBD1 matching over 7 bases. V trimming: 2 bases; J trimming: 2 bases; junction bases outside the gene matches: 5. The CDR3 length is 15 residues. In germline, CDR1 is MDHEN, CDR2 SYDVKM. CDR3 amino acids: CASSLRAGGNYGYTF. The CDR3 nucleotides are TGTGCCAGCAGTTTAAGGGCAGGGGGGAACTATGGCTACACCTTC.

This clone was detected once. CDR3 amino acids: CASSLQGYEQYF. CDR3 sequence (DNA): TGTGCCAGCAGCTTGCAGGGGTACGAGCAGTACTTC. This chain joins TRBV5-5 and TRBJ2-7; the D gene is possibly TRBD1 (6 bases). The V gene's germline CDR1 is SGHKS and CDR2 YYEKEE (reference sequence). This CDR3 is 12 amino acids long. Trimming left V 1 base short and J 4 bases short, with 6 bases between.

The chain is built from TRBV7-9 and TRBJ2-1; 9 bases map to TRBD1. V was pared by 5 bases and J by 5 bases, with 13 bases of the junction left unmatched. Germline lookup yields CDR1 SEHNR and CDR2 FQNEAQ (reference sequence). The CDR3 contains 17 residues. CDR3 residues: CASSRDRAESDDNEQFF. The CDR3 DNA follows: TGTGCCAGCAGCCGGGACAGGGCCGAATCGGATGACAATGAGCAGTTCTTC.

The V gene is TRBV19, the J gene TRBJ1-2, with 7 bases that match TRBD1. CDR3 size: 14 residues. Germline V lookup: CDR1 LNHDA, CDR2 SQIVND (reference sequence). The ends lost 6 bases at V and 6 bases at J; junction bases unmatched: 10. The CDR3 DNA reads TGTGCCAGTAGCGTATTATGGGGGACAGATGGCTACACCTTC. As protein: CASSVLWGTDGYTF.

This rearrangement joins TRBV5-1 to TRBJ2-7; 9 bases agree with TRBD1. The CDR3 loop spans 15 amino acids. The trim removed 3 bases at V and 6 bases at J, leaving 10 bases unmatched. In germline, CDR1 is SGHRS, CDR2 YFSETQ. The CDR3 reads CASSWGGTGNREQYF. CDR3 DNA: TGCGCCAGCAGCTGGGGGGGGACAGGGAATCGCGAGCAGTACTTC.

The chain links TRBV4-1 to TRBJ2-5; the match to TRBD2 covers 7 bases. J gave up 2 bases and V 2 bases, and 2 bases lay outside the gene matches. CDR1 MGHRA and CDR2 YSYEKL come from the germline V gene. The CDR3 extends over 14 amino acids. The DNA of the CDR3 is TGCGCCAGCAGCCAAACCGGGGGGCAAGAGACCCAGTACTTC. Translated, it gives CASSQTGGQETQYF.

This chain joins TRBV21-1 and TRBJ2-1; TRBD2, as called in the table, went unchecked against the DNA. TRBV21-1 is designated a pseudogene. The CDR3 is 17 residues long. CDR3 sequence: CASSPGRVAGVFDEQFF. The CDR3 DNA reads as TGTGCCAGCAGCCCCGGAAGGGTAGCGGGAGTATTCGATGAGCAGTTCTTC.

The chain carries TRBV28 and TRBJ1-1, with TRBD1 identical over 8 bases. The length of the CDR3 is 15 residues. Germline assignment: CDR1 MDHEN and CDR2 SYDVKM. V lost 7 bases, J lost 2 bases, and 9 bases stayed unmatched. The CDR3, as DNA: TGTGCCAGCACCCTAATACAGGGGGTAAACACTGAAGCTTTCTTT. As protein: CASTLIQGVNTEAFF. Full variable domain (remainder filled in from reference TRBV28 and TRBJ1-1): DVKVTQSSRYLVKRTGEKVFLECVQDMDHENMFWYRQDPGLGLRLIYFSYDVKMKEKGDIPEGYSVSREKKERFSLILESASTNQTSMYLCASTLIQGVNTEAFFGQGTRLTVV.

This chain uses TRBV27 with TRBJ2-7; 8 nucleotides align to TRBD2. The CDR3 is made up of 16 amino acids. Per germline, CDR1 MNHEY and CDR2 SMNVEV (reference sequence). V was clipped by 0 bases and J by 1 base; unmatched bases: 5. The chain's CDR3 is CASSLSASGSSYEQYF. The CDR3 region has the DNA TGTGCCAGCAGTTTATCGGCTAGCGGGTCGTCCTACGAGCAGTACTTC.

The chain links TRBV30 to TRBJ2-3; 10 bases are shared with TRBD2. Germline V gene data show CDR1 as GTSNPN and CDR2 as SVGIG (reference sequence). The CDR3 runs to 16 residues. The V gene end was trimmed by 5 bases and the J gene end by 2 bases; junction bases not matched to a gene: 10. CDR3 nucleotides: TGTGCCTGGGCACCCCAGCGGGGGGGCCCCACAGATACGCAGTATTTT. Encoded protein: CAWAPQRGGPTDTQYF.

A few counts support this clone. The V call is TRBV19, the J call TRBJ2-3; 7 bases are shared with TRBD1. V shed 8 bases, J shed 3 bases, and the junction held 11 bases outside the gene matches. The V gene's germline CDR1 is LNHDA and CDR2 SQIVND (reference sequence). This CDR3 is 15 amino acids long. This chain's CDR3 is CASRQGQRKTDTQYF. For the CDR3, the DNA is TGTGCCAGTCGTCAGGGACAGAGAAAGACAGATACGCAGTATTTT.

This chain joins TRBV2 and TRBJ2-2, with a tentative D call TRBD1 (5 bases). This CDR3 is 13 amino acids long. Germline CDR1 is SNHLY and CDR2 is FYNNEI. Between the trimmed V and J ends, which lost 6 bases and 7 bases, there was a span of 12 bases. The CDR3 is CASRNQGGGELFF. The CDR3 coding sequence is TGTGCCAGCAGGAACCAGGGTGGCGGGGAGCTGTTTTTT.

The rearrangement links TRBV7-2 to TRBJ2-3; 9 bases are a match to TRBD2. V trimming: 7 bases; J trimming: 7 bases; junction bases outside the gene matches: 18. CDR1 is SGHTA and CDR2 is FQGNSA in the germline V gene. The CDR3 sequence is 17 residues long. The CDR3 reads CASTLGGLREGQNTQYF. In nucleotides, the CDR3 is TGTGCCAGCACCCTCGGGGGGTTGCGGGAGGGCCAGAATACGCAGTATTTT.

V gene TRBV15 combines with J gene TRBJ2-1; TRBD2 matches 11 bases. Germline CDR1 and CDR2: LNHNV and YYDKDF (reference sequence). The V and J ends lost 1 base and 7 bases, in that order; junction bases with no gene match: 6. The CDR3 has 16 residues. CDR3 sequence reads: CATSRVGIAGGNEQFF. CDR3 coding DNA: TGTGCCACCAGCAGAGTCGGTATAGCGGGGGGGAATGAGCAGTTCTTC.

This rearrangement joins TRBV30 to TRBJ2-1; D call uncertain. Germline V gene sequence: CDR1 GTSNPN, CDR2 SVGIG (reference sequence). Trimming shortened V by 0 bases and J by 8 bases, and 17 bases separated the two germline ends. CDR3 length: 15 residues. In DNA, the CDR3 is TGTGCCTGGAGTGTAGCTGGTGTCGCCCTCGATGAGCAGTTCTTC. It specifies CAWSVAGVALDEQFF.

The rearrangement uses TRBV5-8 and TRBJ1-1; 11 positions match TRBD1. From germline, CDR1 is SGHTS and CDR2 YDEGEE. V was pared by 5 bases and J by 5 bases, with 8 bases of the junction left unmatched. The CDR3 length is 15 residues. The CDR3 protein is CASRSGQGANTEAFF. CDR3 nucleotides: TGTGCCAGCAGATCTGGACAGGGGGCGAATACTGAAGCTTTCTTT. Full variable domain (missing parts from reference TRBV5-8 and TRBJ1-1): EAGVTQSPTHLIKTRGQQATLRCSPISGHTSVYWYQQALGLGLQFLLWYDEGEERNRGNFPPRFSGRQFPNYSSELNVNALELEDSALYLCASRSGQGANTEAFFGQGTRLTVV.

This clone was counted a single time. This chain links TRBV28 with TRBJ2-7; perhaps TRBD1 as D (5 bases). This CDR3 is built from 14 residues. Germline V gene sequence: CDR1 MDHEN, CDR2 SYDVKM. The germline V and J ends were trimmed by 1 base and 3 bases, with 10 bases remaining between them. The CDR3 region has the DNA TGTGCCAGCAGTTTATTAGACAGTTACTACGAGCAGTACTTC. Translation: CASSLLDSYYEQYF.

This sequence joins TRBV19 and TRBJ2-3; D not resolved. CDR1 is LNHDA, CDR2 SQIVND, per germline (reference sequence). V gave up 3 bases and J gave up 0 bases, with 7 bases separating them. The CDR3 sequence is 14 residues long. CDR3 sequence reads: CASSISLSTDTQYF. CDR3 nucleotides: TGTGCCAGTAGTATTAGCCTAAGCACAGATACGCAGTATTTT.

The chain employs TRBV19 and TRBJ1-5, with D unclear. CDR3 size: 15 residues. V was shortened by 3 bases and J by 0 bases, with 9 bases between the two germline ends. Per germline, CDR1 LNHDA and CDR2 SQIVND (reference sequence). CDR3 sequence: CASSIRGYSNQPQHF. The CDR3 coding sequence is TGTGCCAGTAGTATCCGCGGTTATAGCAATCAGCCCCAGCATTTT.

This chain connects TRBV28 to TRBJ2-2; 8 positions agree with TRBD1. V was clipped by 5 bases and J by 6 bases; unmatched bases: 5. The CDR3 extends over 14 amino acids. Germline V gene data show CDR1 as MDHEN and CDR2 as SYDVKM. The CDR3: CASSLGTGPGELFF. The CDR3 DNA sequence: TGTGCCAGCAGTCTTGGGACAGGTCCCGGGGAGCTGTTTTTT. Variable domain in full (rest from reference TRBV28 and TRBJ2-2): DVKVTQSSRYLVKRTGEKVFLECVQDMDHENMFWYRQDPGLGLRLIYFSYDVKMKEKGDIPEGYSVSREKKERFSLILESASTNQTSMYLCASSLGTGPGELFFGEGSRLTVL.

CDR3 DNA sequence: TGCGCCAGCAGGGACAGGTTTCAGTGGGACACTGAAGCTTTCTTT. Residues: CASRDRFQWDTEAFF. The V gene is TRBV23-1, the J gene TRBJ1-1; 7 positions match TRBD1. TRBV23-1 is known as an ORF, though its function is uncertain. The length of the CDR3 is 15 residues. Trimming cost V 6 bases and J 3 bases; bases outside gene matches: 10.

The chain has TRBV5-6 and TRBJ2-5; a possible D gene is TRBD1 (6 bases). CDR1 and CDR2 (germline): SGHDT, YYEEEE. V shed 6 bases and J shed 5 bases, with 20 bases lying between them. This CDR3 has 15 amino acids. CDR3 loop: CASTDQLGALETQYF. CDR3 sequence (DNA): TGTGCCAGCACAGACCAACTGGGGGCCTTGGAGACCCAGTACTTC.

The CDR3 protein is CASTAGTGEYEQYF. The DNA of the CDR3 is TGTGCCAGTACAGCTGGGACAGGGGAGTACGAGCAGTACTTC. The chain joins TRBV19 to TRBJ2-7; 10 bases align to TRBD1. The CDR3 contains 14 residues. With 7 bases clipped from V and 4 bases from J, the junction kept 7 bases outside the gene matches. The germline V gene encodes CDR1 LNHDA and CDR2 SQIVND (reference sequence).

The chain recombines TRBV5-4 with TRBJ2-7; possibly TRBD2 for D (6 bases). The CDR3 has 13 residues. Trimming took off 2 bases at V and 7 bases at J, with 13 bases between the two ends. CDR1 SGHNT and CDR2 YYREEE come from the germline V gene (reference sequence). The CDR3 is CASSFTGRQEQYF. DNA of the CDR3: TGTGCCAGCAGCTTTACGGGGAGGCAGGAGCAGTACTTC.

DNA of the CDR3: TGTGCCAGCAGTTTTAGCGGCCTCACTGAAGCTTTCTTT. Its protein product is CASSFSGLTEAFF. V and J are TRBV27 and TRBJ1-1; no clear D. V was clipped by 3 bases and J by 4 bases, with 9 bases between them. Germline V CDR1 and CDR2: MNHEY, SMNVEV (reference sequence). The CDR3 totals 13 residues.

A remark on this clone: One junction end does not reproduce the germline sequence, and a read error may be involved. The chain carries TRBV7-2 and TRBJ2-1, with 9 bases matching TRBD2. The germline V gene encodes CDR1 SGHTA and CDR2 FQGNSA. The CDR3 has 15 amino acids. The CDR3 DNA reads TGTGCCAGCAGCTTAGATCATCTAGCGGGAAATGGGCAGTTCTTC. Translating gives CASSLDHLAGNGQFF.

The CDR3 reads CASSWGLAGSSYEQYF. CDR3 in DNA: TGTGCCAGCAGCTGGGGACTAGCGGGAAGCTCCTACGAGCAGTACTTC. V usage is TRBV5-6 and J usage is TRBJ2-7; 13 bases are shared with TRBD2. The CDR3 spans 16 residues. Germline CDR1 and CDR2: SGHDT and YYEEEE. V was clipped by 3 bases and J by 0 bases; unmatched bases: 3.

V is TRBV30 and J is TRBJ1-2; no reliable D call. The CDR3 length is 13 residues. Germline CDR1 is GTSNPN and CDR2 is SVGIG (reference sequence). V was clipped by 0 bases and J by 4 bases, with 9 bases between them. CDR3 sequence reads: CAWSVRRVYGYTF. For the CDR3, the DNA is TGTGCCTGGAGTGTAAGGAGGGTCTATGGCTACACCTTC.